One TCR beta chain is described in this entry. Its antigen target is currently unknown. Qualities for individual bases were not recorded, and no much larger clone is one base off. This sample stems from a study of cytomegalovirus exposure and HLA in healthy donors listed by TCRdb under 2017. About the investigation overall: An earlier analysis of approximately 600 of the donors reported approximately 300 Gb of sequence data and 100 million to 140 million unique TCR beta sequences from 150 million to 200 million T cells. Roughly 320 gigabases of sequencing data and around 80 million unique TCR sequences made up an early release that covered roughly 670 HLA-typed donors. Of the 350 to 450 genotyped donors, 81% fell in the genetic ancestry cluster associated with self-reported Caucasian donors. The study was designed to test whether signatures of past pathogen exposure could be identified by cataloging public T cell receptors. Using immunosequencing, the study profiled T cell repertoires from fewer than 850 subjects and related those repertoires to cytomegalovirus serostatus. A separate validation cohort of roughly 110 different subjects was used in addition to the approximately 700-subject first cohort. The study combined high-throughput TCR immunosequencing, statistical association of individual TCRs with disease status, and machine learning to predict cytomegalovirus infection status. A later analysis re-examined previously published TCR beta repertoires from about 700 donors and added high-resolution HLA genotyping to investigate patterns of TCR occurrence. In the later analysis, no new phenotypic data were used to find candidate immune exposures; instead, reliance was placed on TCR beta sequences and their occurrence across donors. An earlier analysis of about 600 of the donors used high-throughput TCR beta sequencing to judge whether each TCR beta V gene segment behaved as functional or pseudogenic. Donor age, sex, ethnicity and CMV serostatus were compiled alongside the repertoire data. A later genetic analysis took genome-wide SNP genotypes for about three fifths of the roughly 700 donors and used that subset as a discovery cohort. All discovery cohort repertoires had been generated on a single sequencing platform. HLA typing covered class I and class II loci at four-digit resolution. The number of typed donors differed by locus: roughly 620-640 for A, B, C, DRB1 and DQB1; approximately 520 for DQA1; approximately 600 for DPA1; and around 470 for DPB1. Four to six DR-DQ haplotypes were handled as single units for association and clustering, since linkage in the cohort was strong. Across around 400 genotyped donors of the cohort, an average of approximately 220,000 unique TCR beta nucleotide sequences per donor were sequenced, and roughly a sixth of those sequences were non-productive. The investigation overall reported the following: A later analysis found that TCR association rates varied across HLA loci, with DRB1 alleles showing the most associated TCRs and HLA-C alleles the fewest. In an earlier analysis of 587 of the donors, most TCR beta V segments appeared in productive rearrangements about 87% or about 30% of the time, broadly matching IMGT annotations. A few of the identified cytomegalovirus-associated TCR beta chains were confirmed in vitro to be specific for cytomegalovirus antigens. The authors suggested that the approach could potentially be generalized to other disease states and immunological phenotypes. Because HLA typing was unavailable for some donors at each locus, only the typed subset was used in association tests. Most TCR sequences were observed very rarely across donors, whereas some public TCRs were present in many individuals. Most CMV-associated TCR beta chains appeared to be HLA-restricted in a later analysis, and the HLA associations seemed to be driven largely by CMV exposure. Assigning TCR associations to individual alleles was difficult when HLA alleles, especially DR and DQ, strongly co-occurred. Linkage disequilibrium might explain the correlated functional status among segregating V segments, but an unknown experimental factor could not be ruled out. The classifier was reported to diagnose cytomegalovirus status with high specificity and sensitivity in both the original cohort and the validation cohort. Specific HLA alleles were associated with roughly 16,000 TCR beta sequences at a false discovery rate of 0.05 in a later analysis. The earlier analysis of some 540 of the donors excluded 15 to 20 rarely observed V segments, including chromosome 9 orphons, because counts were too low. Only TCR beta chains were sequenced in this cohort, and the absence of alpha or paired-chain data limited detectable features. Several of the top co-occurrence clusters appeared to be linked to parvovirus B19, influenza, CMV and Epstein-Barr virus, according to a later analysis. In the study, roughly 160 TCR beta chains were listed as associated with cytomegalovirus. V-gene and J-gene trimming of TCR beta chains was associated with a missense DCLRE1C variant in a later genetic analysis, and the association was replicated in an independent cohort. A cluster of highly shared sequence variants was judged likely to represent a technical artifact of the sequencing pipeline. The only immune exposure information available for the cohort was CMV serostatus. The presence/absence analyses assumed that sequencing depth was roughly uniform across donors, and that assumption may not be true. A further reported finding was that TCR beta sequences accurately predicted the HLA-A and HLA-B alleles for most subjects in the first cohort. In a later genetic analysis, fewer N-insertions in productive TCRs were reported among donors in an Asian-associated ancestry cluster than the approximately 710-donor mean. Because the 87-base-pair reads could not distinguish some IMGT-functional V segments, including TRBV6-2 and TRBV6-3, those segments were excluded. A later analysis found that HLA-associated TCR beta chains were more clonally expanded and had lower generation probabilities than equally common non-associated chains.

The cohort consisted of approximately 690 healthy bone marrow donors. All cohort members were sampled while nominally healthy, although unrecorded immune exposures were likely present. The donor tested CMV seronegative, placing the donor among the 352 seronegative members of the cohort. A peripheral blood sample was provided by each donor, and peripheral blood mononuclear cells were used for TCR beta sequencing. Genomic DNA was extracted from the blood cell samples with the Qiagen DNeasy Blood Extraction Kit. The library relied on the immunoSEQ multiplex PCR assay. A mixture of 60 forward primers for TCR Vbeta segments and 13 reverse primers for TCR Jbeta segments was used in the multiplex PCR. A multiplex PCR assay on genomic DNA amplified the CDR3 region of rearranged TCR beta genes. The Illumina HiSeq System was used to sequence the amplified TCR beta libraries as 87-base-pair reads. The authors processed their data as follows. In a later analysis, tens of millions of unique TCR beta chains were counted across the roughly 700 repertoires, and roughly 11 million of these chains were shared by at least two donors. A nearest-neighbor algorithm error-corrected the raw reads and collapsed the reads into unique sequences, merging closely related sequences to remove PCR and sequencing errors. Alignment of CDR3 sequences to IMGT reference sequences was used to assign V, D and J gene segments. For a sequence to be retained, at least a six-nucleotide match to both a V gene segment and a J gene segment was required. A rearrangement counted as productive if the CDR3 had no stop codons and remained in frame with V and J, and every other rearrangement counted as non-productive. Following IMGT convention, CDR3 was defined as the stretch from the second conserved V-encoded cysteine up to the conserved J-encoded phenylalanine. Sequences without an unambiguous match to a single V gene segment were excluded from the earlier analysis of about 600 of the donors. An earlier analysis of fewer than 750 of the donors called V segments functional above 56.7% productive rearrangements and segregating when the between-donor standard deviation exceeded 5%. A statistical classification framework was built to diagnose cytomegalovirus status from the catalog of TCR beta chain sequences. A later analysis assigned V and J genes by comparing TCR nucleotide sequences with IMGT/GENE-DB human TR gene sequences. The TCRdist pipeline was used in a later analysis to assign CDR3 sequences and most-parsimonious VDJ recombination scenarios. In a later analysis, each TCR beta chain was defined by its CDR3 amino acid sequence together with its V-gene family, and reads without a unique V-gene family were excluded. A later analysis removed 600 or so highly shared, low-generation-probability nucleotide sequences to deal with suspected cross-contamination and a sequencing artifact. In a later analysis, a clonal expansion index was calculated for each public chain from normalized within-repertoire ranks of inferred template counts. Generation probabilities in a later analysis came from a VDJ recombination model fitted to out-of-frame rearrangements, and those results were checked against IGoR. In a later analysis, TCR-TCR, TCR-HLA and TCR-CMV co-occurrence was scored with hypergeometric tests, and a repertoire-size bias correction was applied to TCR pairs. False discovery rates were estimated in a later analysis by permuting HLA or CMV assignments 20 times. In a later analysis, co-occurring TCRs were grouped with DBSCAN, and TCRdist sequence similarity was added when clustering was performed within HLA-allele-positive subsets. Repertoires with fewer than 30,000 or more than 120,000 public chains, plus five repertoires with anomalous nucleotide sharing, were excluded from co-occurrence clustering. TCRdb retrieved this table from immuneACCESS and kept in-frame rearrangements only. Not all clones are present; in checked studies, unresolved V genes account for under half, and no reason is known for the remainder. V and J calls and clone size are those listed in that table; D and trimming were worked out from the DNA. Within this sample are 180,000 or so clones, with about 80% of them counted one time only. The ten largest clones add up to over 2% of the sample.

Trimming removed 3 bases from V and 0 bases from J; the gene matches leave 2 bases unexplained. The CDR3 covers 15 residues, taking in both the cysteine and the phenylalanine. Here the CDR3 DNA is all that survives: 45 bases in frame from base 1. CDR1 and CDR2 are drawn from the germline V gene (reference sequence): MNHEY, SMNVEV. Sequenced sample: PBMCs. The receptor was derived from a woman aged 50 to 60 in good health and CMV-seronegative. The rearrangement joined TRBV27 to TRBJ2-1; 7 bases in the junction line up with TRBD1. The nucleotide sequence is given as TGTGCCAGCAGTTTCACAGGGGTCTCCTACAATGAGCAGTTCTTC. Its translation reads: CASSFTGVSYNEQFF.